This is a list of T cell receptor beta chains from one sample in a study of T cells in localized non-small cell lung cancer. The protocol was immunoSEQ multiplex PCR, while the TCRdb copy is restricted to in-frame clones and leaves out a portion. The sample includes about 30,000 clones, roughly 87% seen only once; the top ten take about 9.4%. The specimen comprised peripheral blood, sampled before any cancer treatment. These receptor sequences come from a woman between 35 and 70 years old with stage I lung adenocarcinoma. The CDR3 runs from the conserved cysteine through the conserved F or W. The D gene is left open where the match is weak. The size of a clone is reported for some rows only, either as once, few or many, or as a class for expanded clones.

TRBV18	-	TRBD1	TRBJ2-7	CASSPLGTGGYEQYF	TGTGCCAGCTCACCCCTCGGGACAGGGGGCTACGAGCAGTACTTC
TRBV7-2	once	-	TRBJ2-1	CASSLGSTGGDEQFF	TGTGCCAGCAGCTTAGGAAGTACCGGAGGCGATGAGCAGTTCTTC
TRBV19	-	-	TRBJ2-5	CASSPRDDQETQYF	TGTGCCAGTAGTCCACGGGACGACCAAGAGACCCAGTACTTC
TRBV13	-	TRBD1	TRBJ2-3	CASSLGDRVGDTQYF	TGTGCCAGCAGCTTAGGCGACAGGGTGGGAGATACGCAGTATTTT
TRBV9	-	-	TRBJ1-6	CASSVEGFLTPLHF	TGTGCCAGCAGCGTAGAGGGGTTTTTGACACCCCTCCACTTT
TRBV7-2	-	TRBD2	TRBJ2-5	CASSPPAGGGTQYF	TGTGCCAGCAGCCCACCGGCGGGGGGTGGGACCCAGTACTTC
TRBV5-6	-	-	TRBJ1-4	CASSLGGPVGNEKLFF	TGTGCCAGCAGCTTGGGTGGCCCCGTTGGTAATGAAAAACTGTTTTTT
TRBV29-1	-	-	TRBJ2-1	CSVGGGSSYNEQFF	TGCAGCGTTGGAGGGGGGAGCTCCTACAATGAGCAGTTCTTC
TRBV27	-	-	TRBJ2-5	CASRGPETQYF	TGTGCCAGCAGGGGACCAGAGACCCAGTACTTC
TRBV6-5	once	-	TRBJ1-1	CASSYGGFDTEAFF	TGTGCCAGCAGTTACGGGGGATTTGACACTGAAGCTTTCTTT
TRBV4-1	once	-	TRBJ1-2	CASSQGDARSNYGYTF	TGCGCCAGCAGCCAAGGGGACGCGAGGTCGAACTATGGCTACACCTTC
TRBV6-6	-	TRBD1	TRBJ1-1	CATQGRNTEAFF	TGTGCCACACAGGGGAGGAACACTGAAGCTTTCTTT
TRBV27	once	-	TRBJ1-6	CASSRDRYNSPLHF	TGTGCCAGCAGTCGGGATCGTTATAATTCACCCCTCCACTTT
TRBV5-6	-	TRBD1	TRBJ2-1	CASSPGPGTGAGYNEQFF	TGTGCCAGCAGCCCCGGTCCCGGGACAGGGGCAGGCTACAATGAGCAGTTCTTC
TRBV19	once	-	TRBJ1-2	CASSNSWENNYGYTF	TGTGCCAGTAGTAACTCCTGGGAGAACAACTATGGCTACACCTTC
TRBV28	-	TRBD1	TRBJ1-1	CASKETGPTEAFF	TGTGCCAGCAAAGAGACAGGGCCCACTGAAGCTTTCTTT
TRBV6-1	few	TRBD1	TRBJ1-2	CASSVSGQGAEGYTF	TGTGCCAGCAGTGTATCGGGGCAGGGGGCCGAAGGCTACACCTTC
TRBV28	-	-	TRBJ1-1	CASSPPVGNTEAFF	TGTGCCAGCAGTCCCCCGGTAGGGAACACTGAAGCTTTCTTT
TRBV11-3	-	-	TRBJ1-1	CASSSGFGTEAFF	TGTGCCAGCAGCTCTGGGTTTGGCACTGAAGCTTTCTTT
TRBV28	-	-	TRBJ1-1	CASSLSTGRFEAFF	TGTGCCAGCAGTCTTTCTACGGGACGGTTTGAAGCTTTCTTT
TRBV27	-	-	TRBJ1-5	CASSPQGKSNQPQHF	TGTGCCAGCAGCCCCCAGGGGAAAAGCAATCAGCCCCAGCATTTT
TRBV6-5	-	-	TRBJ2-6	CASSYSSGSGANVLTF	TGTGCCAGCAGTTACTCATCGGGGTCTGGGGCCAACGTCCTGACTTTC
TRBV28	-	-	TRBJ1-1	CASSLYRGAGPIEAFF	TGTGCCAGCAGTTTATATAGAGGGGCGGGTCCAATTGAAGCTTTCTTT
TRBV11-2	-	-	TRBJ2-3	CASSSRTGVTDTQYF	TGTGCCAGCAGCTCTCGGACGGGGGTGACAGATACGCAGTATTTT
TRBV27	-	-	TRBJ1-5	CASSLRLGNQPQHF	TGTGCCAGCAGTTTAAGGTTGGGCAATCAGCCCCAGCATTTT
TRBV7-2	-	-	TRBJ2-2	CASSLVQGAGELFF	TGTGCCAGCAGCTTAGTTCAAGGGGCCGGGGAGCTGTTTTTT
TRBV7-3	-	TRBD1	TRBJ2-1	CASSLRPRQGAASLSYNEQFF	TGTGCCAGCAGCTTAAGGCCCCGCCAGGGGGCGGCCAGCCTTTCCTACAATGAGCAGTTCTTC
TRBV23-1	-	TRBD1	TRBJ1-2	CASSHYSGQGGGYGYTF	TGCGCCAGCAGTCATTATTCGGGACAGGGAGGTGGCTATGGCTACACCTTC
TRBV7-2	once	-	TRBJ2-7	CASNPGGSEQYF	TGTGCCAGCAACCCAGGGGGGAGCGAGCAGTACTTC
TRBV5-1	-	TRBD2	TRBJ2-1	CASSWEGHEQFF	TGCGCCAGCAGCTGGGAGGGGCATGAGCAGTTCTTC
TRBV11-2	-	-	TRBJ2-7	CASSLARYSFYEQYF	TGTGCCAGCAGCTTAGCTAGATATTCTTTCTACGAGCAGTACTTC
TRBV18	-	-	TRBJ1-2	CASSPGYGYTF	TGTGCCAGCTCACCAGGATATGGCTACACCTTC
TRBV4-2	-	-	TRBJ1-1	CASSQVWGPENTEAFF	TGTGCCAGCAGCCAAGTGTGGGGACCAGAGAACACTGAAGCTTTCTTT
TRBV6-6	-	-	TRBJ2-1	CATAPGAHNEQFF	TGTGCCACCGCCCCGGGTGCCCACAATGAGCAGTTCTTC
TRBV10-3	-	-	TRBJ1-1	CAHRDGNTEAFF	TGTGCCCACAGGGACGGGAACACTGAAGCTTTCTTT
TRBV4-2	-	TRBD1	TRBJ1-2	CASSQGGDSYGYTF	TGTGCCAGCAGCCAAGGAGGGGACAGCTATGGCTACACCTTC
TRBV11-2	-	-	TRBJ1-6	CASSLKWGSSYNSPLHF	TGTGCCAGCAGCTTGAAGTGGGGGAGCTCCTATAATTCACCCCTCCACTTT
TRBV7-3	once	-	TRBJ2-6	CASSFPLSGANVLTF	TGTGCCAGCAGCTTCCCTCTCTCTGGGGCCAACGTCCTGACTTTC
TRBV5-1	-	-	TRBJ1-1	CASSLVGAWRTEAFF	TGCGCCAGCAGCTTGGTGGGGGCTTGGAGGACTGAAGCTTTCTTT
TRBV6-4	-	-	TRBJ2-1	CASSDRPSASSYNEQFF	TGTGCCAGCAGTGATAGGCCTAGCGCCAGCTCCTACAATGAGCAGTTCTTC
TRBV29-1	-	TRBD1	TRBJ2-7	CSVEDLDRPNQEQYF	TGCAGCGTTGAAGACTTGGACAGGCCCAATCAAGAGCAGTACTTC
TRBV6-1	-	-	TRBJ1-2	CASSEIRVGGYTF	TGTGCCAGCAGTGAAATCAGGGTGGGAGGCTACACCTTC
TRBV27	once	TRBD1	TRBJ1-5	CASSRTGVYSNQPQHF	TGTGCCAGCAGTAGAACAGGGGTTTATAGCAATCAGCCCCAGCATTTT
TRBV4-2	-	TRBD1	TRBJ1-4	CASSPAGTGNEKLFF	TGTGCCAGCAGCCCCGCAGGGACAGGTAATGAAAAACTGTTTTTT
TRBV7-2	-	TRBD1	TRBJ1-3	CASSLDRGQSTIYF	TGTGCCAGCAGCCTGGACAGGGGGCAGAGCACCATATATTTT
TRBV2	few	TRBD1	TRBJ1-5	CASSEWDSVSNQPQHF	TGTGCCAGCAGTGAGTGGGACAGTGTTAGCAATCAGCCCCAGCATTTT
TRBV7-9	-	TRBD2	TRBJ2-3	CASSFLAGGGTDTQYF	TGTGCCAGCAGCTTTCTAGCGGGGGGTGGCACAGATACGCAGTATTTT
TRBV9	-	-	TRBJ2-3	CASSVRGVSTDTQYF	TGTGCCAGCAGCGTACGCGGGGTGAGCACAGATACGCAGTATTTT
TRBV7-2	-	-	TRBJ2-3	CASSLVALGTDTQYF	TGTGCCAGCAGCTTAGTAGCGCTGGGCACAGATACGCAGTATTTT
TRBV19	-	-	TRBJ2-5	CASSIAKSETQYF	TGTGCCAGTAGTATCGCAAAAAGCGAGACCCAGTACTTC
TRBV5-5	few	-	TRBJ1-5	CASSLDRADQPQHF	TGTGCCAGCAGCTTGGACAGGGCGGATCAGCCCCAGCATTTT
TRBV7-3	-	-	TRBJ2-3	CASSSSTDTQYF	TGTGCCAGCAGCTCCTCCACAGATACGCAGTATTTT
TRBV5-4	-	-	TRBJ1-1	CASSPMGGPTEGNTEAFF	TGTGCCAGCAGCCCCATGGGAGGGCCCACGGAGGGGAACACTGAAGCTTTCTTT